Presented here are 32 T cell receptor beta chains from one specimen sequenced in a study of T cells after yellow fever vaccination. One entry per CDR3 protein results from TCRdb running MiXCR on the 5' RACE reads. Here the sample spans approximately 510,000 distinct CDR3 sequences, 21% being singletons. Source: PBMCs, taken approximately 20 days after the first yellow fever vaccination. These receptors were obtained from a man aged 18-30 years who received the YFV17D yellow fever vaccine.

This clonotype was counted a few times. The chain uses TRBV9 and TRBJ2-6; D remains ambiguous. The CDR3 is 16 residues long. Germline CDR1 reads SGDLS; CDR2 reads YYNGEE. The ends were cut back, 1 base at V and 4 bases at J, with 12 bases in the middle. The CDR3 nucleotides read TGTGCCAGCAGCGTAAAAGGAGCTAAGGGGGCCAACGTCCTGACTTTC. This gives the protein CASSVKGAKGANVLTF.

This chain links TRBV20-1 with TRBJ2-2; 13 bases are a match to TRBD2. V was clipped by 6 bases and J by 0 bases; unmatched bases: 7. Per the germline V gene, CDR1 is DFQATT and CDR2 is SNEGSKA (reference sequence). The CDR3 is made up of 17 amino acids. This CDR3 reads CSAEETSGGTNTGELFF. For the CDR3, the DNA is TGCAGTGCGGAGGAGACTAGCGGGGGGACGAACACCGGGGAGCTGTTTTTT.

This clonotype was observed a handful of times. This chain connects TRBV9 to TRBJ1-1, with D perhaps matching TRBD1 (5 bases). The length of the CDR3 is 14 residues. The germline V gene encodes CDR1 SGDLS and CDR2 YYNGEE. Trimming removed 5 bases from V and 4 bases from J, with 15 bases in between. In DNA, the CDR3 is TGTGCCAGCAGTGTGGCAGGGAGGGGCACTGAAGCTTTCTTT. Amino acids: CASSVAGRGTEAFF. The full variable domain, rest sourced from reference TRBV9 and TRBJ1-1, is DSGVTQTPKHLITATGQRVTLRCSPRSGDLSVYWYQQSLDQGLQFLIQYYNGEERAKGNILERFSAQQFPDLHSELNLSSLELGDSALYFCASSVAGRGTEAFFGQGTRLTVV.

This chain connects TRBV3-1 to TRBJ2-7; 8 bases are shared with TRBD1. CDR1 and CDR2 from the germline V gene are LGHDT and YNNKEL (reference sequence). This CDR3 has 15 amino acids. The V segment lost 10 bases and the J segment 6 bases; nucleotides outside the gene matches: 17. The CDR3 sequence: CAIRVGTGFGGEQYF. The CDR3 region has the DNA TGTGCCATCCGGGTGGGGACAGGATTTGGAGGCGAGCAGTACTTC.

This clonotype has only a few counts. The chain recombines TRBV10-2 with TRBJ2-7; possibly TRBD1 for D (5 bases). Trimming pared 3 bases from V and 3 bases from J, leaving 15 bases between. Germline V gene sequence: CDR1 WSHSY, CDR2 SAAADI. The CDR3 contains 15 residues. CDR3 bases: TGCGCCAGCAGTGAAAACTCAGGGATCAACTACGAGCAGTACTTC. Translation: CASSENSGINYEQYF.

This chain connects TRBV5-6 to TRBJ2-3, with D hard to call. Trimming cost V 1 base and J 1 base, with 7 bases left between them. The length of the CDR3 is 14 residues. CDR1 and CDR2 from the germline V gene are SGHDT and YYEEEE. CDR3 coding DNA: TGTGCCAGCAGCTTGCCTTCTCGCACAGATACGCAGTATTTT. This translates into CASSLPSRTDTQYF. The variable domain in full, with the rest retrieved from reference TRBV5-6 and TRBJ2-3, is DAGVTQSPTHLIKTRGQQVTLRCSPKSGHDTVSWYQQALGQGPQFIFQYYEEEERQRGNFPDRFSGHQFPNYSSELNVNALLLGDSALYLCASSLPSRTDTQYFGPGTRLTVL.

The rearrangement uses TRBV4-1 and TRBJ2-3; D may be TRBD2 (6 bases). In germline, CDR1 is MGHRA, CDR2 YSYEKL. The ends were cut back, 3 bases at V and 4 bases at J, with 20 bases in the middle. The CDR3 contains 17 residues. CDR3 sequence (DNA): TGCGCCAGCAGCCAGCCGTCGCGGGGTAGAAGGTCAGATACGCAGTATTTT. It yields the protein CASSQPSRGRRSDTQYF.

The J gene is TRBJ2-3, the V gene TRBV19; D may match TRBD1 or TRBD2 (5 bases each). Per germline, CDR1 LNHDA and CDR2 SQIVND (reference sequence). The CDR3 sequence is 14 residues long. Deletions cut 5 bases from V and 1 base from J, with 10 bases between. This CDR3 reads CASSEGKGTDTQYF. The CDR3, as DNA: TGTGCCAGTAGTGAGGGGAAGGGCACAGATACGCAGTATTTT.

This chain connects TRBV7-2 to TRBJ2-2; a weak D match, TRBD1 (5 bases). The ends were cut back, 5 bases at V and 7 bases at J, with 11 bases in the middle. The CDR3 has 13 amino acids. Germline V gene lookup returns CDR1 SGHTA and CDR2 FQGNSA. CDR3 nucleotides: TGTGCCAGCAGCGGAAGGGGTTTCGGGGAGCTGTTTTTT. Its translation is CASSGRGFGELFF.

This clonotype was counted at least ten times. This sequence joins TRBV5-6 and TRBJ2-3; D is undetermined. Germline V gene sequence: CDR1 SGHDT, CDR2 YYEEEE. This CDR3 is 12 amino acids long. V was trimmed by 1 base and J by 5 bases, leaving 5 bases between them. DNA for the CDR3: TGTGCCAGCAGCTTGCAGGTAGATACGCAGTATTTT. Protein product: CASSLQVDTQYF.

The rearrangement uses TRBV9 and TRBJ1-1; D is undetermined. The V gene lost 0 bases and the J gene lost 4 bases, with 7 bases spanning the gap. This CDR3 is 13 amino acids long. The germline CDR1 and CDR2 sequences are SGDLS and YYNGEE. The CDR3 here is CASSVEQSTEAFF. CDR3 nucleotide sequence: TGTGCCAGCAGCGTAGAACAGAGCACTGAAGCTTTCTTT. The whole variable domain, filled in from reference TRBV9 and TRBJ1-1, reads DSGVTQTPKHLITATGQRVTLRCSPRSGDLSVYWYQQSLDQGLQFLIQYYNGEERAKGNILERFSAQQFPDLHSELNLSSLELGDSALYFCASSVEQSTEAFFGQGTRLTVV.

The CDR3 nucleotides are TGCGCCAGCAGCACGGGGACAGGGGGAGGTCAGCCCCAGCATTTT. Translating it yields CASSTGTGGGQPQHF. The rearrangement uses TRBV5-1 and TRBJ1-5; TRBD1 matches at 11 bases. V dropped 4 bases and J dropped 6; count of bases not matched to a gene: 6. Germline V lookup: CDR1 SGHRS, CDR2 YFSETQ. The CDR3 is 15 amino acids. The variable domain in full, completed from reference TRBV5-1 and TRBJ1-5, reads KAGVTQTPRYLIKTRGQQVTLSCSPISGHRSVSWYQQTPGQGLQFLFEYFSETQRNKGNFPGRFSGRQFSNSRSEMNVSTLELGDSALYLCASSTGTGGGQPQHFGDGTRLSIL.

The chain joins TRBV5-6 to TRBJ2-1, with D possibly called TRBD1 or TRBD2 (5 bases each). Trimming took 3 bases from V and 5 from J, leaving 12 bases between them. The CDR3 has 14 amino acids. Germline lookup yields CDR1 SGHDT and CDR2 YYEEEE. The CDR3 nucleotides are TGTGCCAGCAGCTACGGGACGGTAAACAATGAGCAGTTCTTC. It encodes CASSYGTVNNEQFF.

The chain employs TRBV5-1 and TRBJ2-5, with 7 nucleotides matching TRBD2. Germline values: CDR1 SGHRS, CDR2 YFSETQ. This CDR3 has 16 residues. V lost 0 bases, J lost 1 base, and 6 bases stayed unmatched. CDR3 DNA sequence: TGCGCCAGCAGCTTGGGACCCGCGGGGGTCCAAGAGACCCAGTACTTC. Translated: CASSLGPAGVQETQYF.

The gene calls are TRBV12-3 or TRBV12-4 and TRBJ1-1; D remains unclear. V shed 0 bases and J shed 6 bases, with 8 bases lying between them. The CDR3 loop spans 13 amino acids. The CDR3 protein is CASSLAQWAEAFF. In DNA form, the CDR3 reads TGTGCCAGCAGTTTAGCCCAGTGGGCTGAAGCTTTCTTT.

This chain connects TRBV19 to TRBJ2-1; 7 bases match TRBD2. Germline V gives CDR1 LNHDA, CDR2 SQIVND (reference sequence). V dropped 5 bases and J dropped 8; count of bases not matched to a gene: 12. This CDR3 has 15 residues. CDR3 sequence: CASSGSVAGHYEQFF. The CDR3 region has the DNA TGTGCCAGTAGTGGTAGCGTAGCGGGTCATTATGAGCAGTTCTTC.

A few counts support this clonotype. The chain is built from TRBV19 and TRBJ2-3, with 10 bases lining up with TRBD2. V lost 7 bases to trimming and J lost 3 bases; unmatched junction nucleotides: 4. The CDR3 contains 14 residues. Germline V gene data show CDR1 as LNHDA and CDR2 as SQIVND (reference sequence). Here the CDR3 DNA reads TGTGCCAGTACCCCACTAGCGGGGACAGATACGCAGTATTTT. It specifies CASTPLAGTDTQYF.

This clonotype was counted many times. This chain joins TRBV6-5 and TRBJ2-7; TRBD1 is a possible D gene (5 bases). The CDR3 sequence is 12 residues long. Trimming left V 7 bases short and J 6 bases short, with 13 bases between. Per germline, CDR1 MNHEY and CDR2 SVGAGI. Here the CDR3 reads CASTTQGGEQYF. The CDR3 DNA reads TGTGCCAGCACCACGCAGGGCGGCGAGCAGTACTTC.

The sample holds a few counts of this clonotype. This chain joins TRBV5-1 and TRBJ1-6; D unclear. Germline V lookup: CDR1 SGHRS, CDR2 YFSETQ. V shed 0 bases and J shed 2 bases, with 6 bases lying between them. This CDR3 has 15 amino acids. CDR3 in amino acids: CASSLAVPYNSPLHF. CDR3 DNA sequence: TGCGCCAGCAGCTTGGCGGTGCCCTATAATTCACCCCTCCACTTT.

V gene TRBV5-4 combines with J gene TRBJ2-3; either TRBD1 or TRBD2 may fit D (5 bases each). V lost 4 bases to trimming and J lost 5 bases, with 20 bases between them. CDR1 and CDR2 from the germline V gene are SGHNT and YYREEE (reference sequence). The CDR3 consists of 16 residues. The CDR3 sequence is CASSLGTTKAGDTQYF. CDR3 coding DNA: TGTGCCAGCAGCCTAGGGACGACAAAGGCCGGAGATACGCAGTATTTT.

This clonotype was recorded many times. This chain's CDR3 is CSARIPGLGLGGKNIQYF. In nucleotides, the CDR3 is TGCAGTGCTAGGATTCCGGGACTAGGGCTGGGTGGCAAAAACATTCAGTACTTC. The chain is built from TRBV20-1 and TRBJ2-4, with 8 positions matching TRBD2. The CDR3 has 18 amino acids. The trim removed 3 bases at V and 3 bases at J, leaving 16 bases unmatched. Germline-derived CDR1 and CDR2 are DFQATT and SNEGSKA (reference sequence).

This clonotype was seen a few times. The gene calls are TRBV5-1 and TRBJ2-5; possibly TRBD2 for D (6 bases). The CDR3 consists of 15 residues. V shed 1 base and J shed 0 bases, with 10 bases lying between them. From germline, CDR1 is SGHRS and CDR2 YFSETQ. CDR3 in DNA: TGCGCCAGCAGCTTGCGGGGGAATTACCAAGAGACCCAGTACTTC. It codes for CASSLRGNYQETQYF.

J is TRBJ1-1 and V is TRBV6-1; no reliable D call. The CDR3 length is 15 residues. Germline CDR1 reads MNHNS; CDR2 reads SASEGT. Trimming took off 6 bases at V and 0 bases at J, with 14 bases between the two ends. Here the CDR3 DNA reads TGTGCCAGCAGCCTCCGACGGGCTTTGAACACTGAAGCTTTCTTT. As protein: CASSLRRALNTEAFF.

This clonotype was seen only a few times. This chain links TRBV4-1 with TRBJ2-5; D call uncertain. The length of the CDR3 is 15 residues. V was pared by 0 bases and J by 2 bases, with 10 bases between. CDR1 is MGHRA, CDR2 YSYEKL, per germline. CDR3 amino acids: CASSQDGFSQETQYF. For the CDR3, the DNA is TGCGCCAGCAGCCAAGATGGTTTCTCGCAAGAGACCCAGTACTTC.

This clonotype was counted only a few times. The chain is built from TRBV4-3 and TRBJ1-3; D gene unclear. This CDR3 is 15 amino acids long. Germline values: CDR1 LGHNA, CDR2 YSLEER. Trimming cost V 4 bases and J 0 bases, with 10 bases left between them. The CDR3 nucleotides read TGCGCCAGCAGCCGGATTGCCGACTCTGGAAACACCATATATTTT. Translated, it gives CASSRIADSGNTIYF.

The rearrangement links TRBV6-1 to TRBJ1-2; 9 positions match TRBD1. Germline trimming cut 6 bases from V and 4 bases from J; bases unmatched to any gene: 12. The CDR3 is 16 amino acids. The V gene's germline CDR1 is MNHNS and CDR2 SASEGT. In DNA, the CDR3 is TGTGCCAGCAGATCCGGGACAGGGAATTTAGGCTATGGCTACACCTTC. Translating it yields CASRSGTGNLGYGYTF.

This chain links TRBV12-3 or TRBV12-4 with TRBJ2-2; D tentatively reads TRBD1 or TRBD2 (5 bases each). This CDR3 contains 15 residues. Trimming took off 2 bases at V and 5 bases at J, with 12 bases between the two ends. The CDR3 bases are TGTGCCAGCAGTTTAAGGGGAGTTCGAACCGGGGAGCTGTTTTTT. This codes for CASSLRGVRTGELFF.

In its sample, this clonotype was seen many times. This chain connects TRBV6-2 or TRBV6-3 to TRBJ1-1; D is uncertain. From germline, CDR1 is MNHEY and CDR2 SVGEGT. V gave up 6 bases and J gave up 0 bases, with 5 bases separating them. CDR3 length equals 12 residues. The chain's CDR3 is CASRRLNTEAFF. The CDR3 nucleotides are TGTGCCAGCAGGCGACTGAACACTGAAGCTTTCTTT.

This chain links TRBV15 with TRBJ2-4; TRBD2 matches 8 bases. J was trimmed by 0 bases and V by 3 bases; bases with no gene match: 13. The CDR3 extends over 19 amino acids. Germline V gene lookup returns CDR1 LNHNV and CDR2 YYDKDF (reference sequence). The CDR3 spells CATSRQGLAGSLAKNIQYF. The CDR3 DNA sequence: TGTGCCACCAGCAGGCAGGGGTTAGCGGGGTCTCTAGCCAAAAACATTCAGTACTTC.

This clonotype was recorded a few times. The CDR3 loop reads CATSTQGNQPQHF. The CDR3 nucleotides are TGTGCCACCAGCACACAGGGGAATCAGCCCCAGCATTTT. The J gene is TRBJ1-5, the V gene TRBV15, with 7 bases fitting TRBD1. Losses at the gene ends were 4 bases for V and 4 bases for J; bases not matched to a gene: 1. In germline, CDR1 is LNHNV, CDR2 YYDKDF (reference sequence). This CDR3 comprises 13 residues. Full variable domain (outside the CDR3, taken from reference TRBV15 and TRBJ1-5): DAMVIQNPRYQVTQFGKPVTLSCSQTLNHNVMYWYQQKSSQAPKLLFHYYDKDFNNEADTPDNFQSRRPNTSFCFLDIRSPGLGDTAMYLCATSTQGNQPQHFGDGTRLSIL.

This chain connects TRBV10-2 to TRBJ1-5; D is undetermined. The V end lost 8 bases, the J end lost 3 bases, and 17 bases lay between the germline ends. The germline gives CDR1 WSHSY, CDR2 SAAADI. The CDR3 has 15 residues. This CDR3 reads CASGSAAQYNQPQHF. The CDR3 DNA sequence: TGCGCCAGCGGGTCCGCAGCTCAATACAATCAGCCCCAGCATTTT.

This clonotype occurred a few times. The rearrangement joins TRBV20-1 to TRBJ2-7, with D tentatively TRBD2 (5 bases). Germline CDR1 and CDR2: DFQATT and SNEGSKA (reference sequence). CDR3 length: 13 residues. V was trimmed by 0 bases and J by 1 base, leaving 7 bases between them. CDR3 bases: TGCAGTGCTAGAGATACGGGGTCCTACGAGCAGTACTTC. This translates into CSARDTGSYEQYF.